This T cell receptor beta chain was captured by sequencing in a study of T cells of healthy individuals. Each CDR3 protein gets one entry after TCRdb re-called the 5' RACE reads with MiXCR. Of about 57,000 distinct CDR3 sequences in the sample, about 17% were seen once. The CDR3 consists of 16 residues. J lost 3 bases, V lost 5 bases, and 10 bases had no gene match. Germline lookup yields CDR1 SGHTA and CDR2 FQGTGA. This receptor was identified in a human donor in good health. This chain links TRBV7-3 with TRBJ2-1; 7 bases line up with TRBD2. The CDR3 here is CASSRMGGKDYNEQFF. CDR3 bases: TGTGCCAGCAGCCGAATGGGGGGGAAGGACTACAATGAGCAGTTCTTC.